The clone carrying this T cell receptor beta chain is a singleton in its sample. Its antigen is unknown. Use of 60 Vbeta and 13 Jbeta primers characterized the PCR. In the source study's methods: Tens of millions of unique TCR beta chains, roughly 11 million shared, were counted in a later analysis. The table came from immunoSEQ multiplex PCR; TCRdb's copy has only in-frame clones and leaves some out. V, J and clone size reflect that table, while D and trimming were determined from the DNA. Among 110,000 to 150,000 clones listed, about two thirds were seen once. This sample is part of a study of cytomegalovirus exposure and HLA in healthy donors. Points from the study as a whole: The presence/absence work took it that sequencing depth was about the same across donors. Within an earlier analysis, most TCR beta V segments proved productive either about 90% or about 30% of the time.

The CDR3 totals 16 residues. The germline gives CDR1 KGHSY, CDR2 FQNENV. After removal of 2 bases from V and 5 bases from J, the junction contained 6 bases not matched to a gene. The genes are TRBV16 and TRBJ2-1; 10 bases agree with TRBD1. This TCR came from a man between 60 and 70 years old in good health and CMV-seronegative. The sample comprised PBMCs. The CDR3 region has the DNA TGTGCCAGCAGCCAAACCGCGACAGGGGGCCACAATGAGCAGTTCTTC. Its protein product is CASSQTATGGHNEQFF.